This T cell receptor beta chain emerged from a study of T cell responses to AZD1222 COVID-19 vaccine. Study-level background: Second doses were pooled across both intervals (about 4 or about 12 weeks). Study-level points and caveats: Clonal diversity was possibly underestimated; the donors were predominantly white British and more often female. Spike-spanning, vaccine-associated CD4 TCRs were dominant at 160-218 and 743-854.

About this clone itself: What it binds is unknown.

Clones were sequenced by immunoSEQ multiplex PCR, and TCRdb holds only the in-frame ones, with some missing. The repertoire holds roughly 100,000 clones, 88% seen once, with 20% in the top ten. The CDR3 extends over 16 amino acids. Trimming at V came to 3 bases and at J to 5 bases, leaving 6 bases not matched to a gene. CDR1 and CDR2 from the germline V gene are SGHTA and FQGNSA. The sample consisted of peripheral blood, taken on day 0 of AZD1222 vaccination. This clonotype originated in an adult in good health. The chain uses TRBV7-2 and TRBJ2-1; 11 positions agree with TRBD2. DNA for the CDR3: TGTGCCAGCAGCTTCCTAGCGGGGGGCCCAAACAATGAGCAGTTCTTC. This codes for CASSFLAGGPNNEQFF. Full variable domain (missing parts from reference TRBV7-2 and TRBJ2-1): GAGVSQSPSNKVTEKGKDVELRCDPISGHTALYWYRQSLGQGLEFLIYFQGNSAPDKSGLPSDRFSAERTGGSVSTLTIQRTQQEDSAVYLCASSFLAGGPNNEQFFGPGTRLTVL.